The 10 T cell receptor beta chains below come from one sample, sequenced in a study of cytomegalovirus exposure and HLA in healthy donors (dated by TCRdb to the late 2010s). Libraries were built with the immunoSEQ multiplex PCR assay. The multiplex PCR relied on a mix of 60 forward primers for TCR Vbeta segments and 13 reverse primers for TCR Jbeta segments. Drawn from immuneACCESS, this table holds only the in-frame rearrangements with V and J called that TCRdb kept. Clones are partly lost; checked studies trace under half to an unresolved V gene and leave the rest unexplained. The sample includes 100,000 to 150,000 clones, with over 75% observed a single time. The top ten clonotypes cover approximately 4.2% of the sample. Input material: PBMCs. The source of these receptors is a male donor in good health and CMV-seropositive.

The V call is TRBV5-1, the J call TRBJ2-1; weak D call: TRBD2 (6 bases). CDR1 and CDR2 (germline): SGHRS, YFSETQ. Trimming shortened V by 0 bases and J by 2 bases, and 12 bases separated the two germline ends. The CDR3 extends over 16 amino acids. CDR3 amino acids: CASSLVGEVTYNEQFF. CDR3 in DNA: TGCGCCAGCAGCTTGGTGGGGGAGGTAACCTACAATGAGCAGTTCTTC.

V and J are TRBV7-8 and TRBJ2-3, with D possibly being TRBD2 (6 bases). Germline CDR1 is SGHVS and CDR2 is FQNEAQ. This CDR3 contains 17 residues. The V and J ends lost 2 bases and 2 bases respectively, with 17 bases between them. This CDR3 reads CASSLIIAGTNTDTQYF. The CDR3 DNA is TGTGCCAGCAGCTTAATAATTGCGGGAACAAACACAGATACGCAGTATTTT. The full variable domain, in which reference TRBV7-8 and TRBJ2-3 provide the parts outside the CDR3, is GAGVSQSPRYKVAKRGQDVALRCDPISGHVSLFWYQQALGQGPEFLTYFQNEAQLDKSGLPSDRFFAERPEGSVSTLKIQRTQQEDSAVYLCASSLIIAGTNTDTQYFGPGTRLTVL.

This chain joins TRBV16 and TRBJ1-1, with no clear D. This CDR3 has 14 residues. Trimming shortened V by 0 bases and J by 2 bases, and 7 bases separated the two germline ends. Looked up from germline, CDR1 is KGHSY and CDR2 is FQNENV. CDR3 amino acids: CASSQSGANTEAFF. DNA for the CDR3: TGTGCCAGCAGCCAATCGGGCGCAAACACTGAAGCTTTCTTT.

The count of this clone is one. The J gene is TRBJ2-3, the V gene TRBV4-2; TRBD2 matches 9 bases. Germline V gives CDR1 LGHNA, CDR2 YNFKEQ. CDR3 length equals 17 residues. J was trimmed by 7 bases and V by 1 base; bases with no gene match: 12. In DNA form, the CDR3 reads TGTGCCAGCAGCCAAGGGAGGGTGGGGCTAGCGGGGAATACGCAGTATTTT. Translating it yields CASSQGRVGLAGNTQYF.

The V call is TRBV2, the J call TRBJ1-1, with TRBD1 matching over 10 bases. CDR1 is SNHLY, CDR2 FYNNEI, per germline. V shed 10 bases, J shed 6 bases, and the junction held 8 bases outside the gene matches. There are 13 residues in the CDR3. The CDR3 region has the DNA TGTGCCACCTCGGACAGGGGGTACGCTGAAGCTTTCTTT. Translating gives CATSDRGYAEAFF.

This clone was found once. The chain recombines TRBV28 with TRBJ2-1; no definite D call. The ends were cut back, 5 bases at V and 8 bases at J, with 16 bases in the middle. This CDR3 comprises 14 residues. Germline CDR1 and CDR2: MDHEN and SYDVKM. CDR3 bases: TGTGCCAGCAGTCTCCACGTCCTGGCCGATGAGCAGTTCTTC. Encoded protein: CASSLHVLADEQFF.

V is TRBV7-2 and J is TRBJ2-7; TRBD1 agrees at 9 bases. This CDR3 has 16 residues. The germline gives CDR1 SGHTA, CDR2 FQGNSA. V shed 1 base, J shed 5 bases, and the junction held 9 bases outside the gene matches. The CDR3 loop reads CASSLVQGAIQNEQYF. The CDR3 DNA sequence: TGTGCCAGCAGCTTAGTACAGGGGGCGATTCAAAACGAGCAGTACTTC.

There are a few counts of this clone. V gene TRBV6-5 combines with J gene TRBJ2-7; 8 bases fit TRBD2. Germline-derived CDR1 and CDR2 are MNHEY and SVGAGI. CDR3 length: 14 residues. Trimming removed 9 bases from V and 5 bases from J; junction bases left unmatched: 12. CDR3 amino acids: CASPSGGDRNEQYF. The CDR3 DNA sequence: TGTGCCAGTCCGTCGGGAGGGGATCGAAACGAGCAGTACTTC.

Written as DNA, the CDR3 is TGTGCCGCCCAAACAACGAGGTTGGCTGGAAACACCATATATTTT. It is translated as CAAQTTRLAGNTIYF. V is TRBV19 and J is TRBJ1-3; D ambiguous. CDR1 is LNHDA and CDR2 is SQIVND in the germline V gene (reference sequence). The CDR3 loop spans 15 amino acids. V was shortened by 11 bases and J by 2 bases, with 19 bases between the two germline ends. The full variable domain, completed using reference TRBV19 and TRBJ1-3, is DGGITQSPKYLFRKEGQNVTLSCEQNLNHDAMYWYRQDPGQGLRLIYYSQIVNDFQKGDIAEGYSVSREKKESFPLTVTSAQKNPTAFYLCAAQTTRLAGNTIYFGEGSWLTVV.

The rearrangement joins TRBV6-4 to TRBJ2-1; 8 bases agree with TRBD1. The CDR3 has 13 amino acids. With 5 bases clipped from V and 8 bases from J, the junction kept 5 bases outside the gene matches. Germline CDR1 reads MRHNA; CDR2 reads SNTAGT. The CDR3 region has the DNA TGTGCCAGCAGTCTCGACAGGGGCTATGAGCAGTTCTTC. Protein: CASSLDRGYEQFF.